The rows below give T cell receptor beta chains drawn from one sample of a study of shared clonotypes between healthy human individuals. TCRdb's table, derived via immunoSEQ multiplex PCR, lists solely in-frame clones and lacks some. The sample has some 100,000 clones, about 70% seen once. Sequencing input: memory CD8+ T cells sorted from blood. The source of these receptors is a woman aged 25 to 39 in good health. Each CDR3 is given with its conserved first and last residue. The D gene is left open where the match is weak. Size is stated for part of the rows, as once, few or many counts, or as a class when the clone is expanded.

V	J	D	size	DNA	CDR3
TRBV5-8	TRBJ1-5	NA	once	TGTGCCAGCAGCTTGGGGGCTAGCAATCAGCCCCAGCATTTT	CASSLGASNQPQHF
TRBV6-1	TRBJ2-7	NA	NA	TGTGCCAGCAGTTACATGAACGAGCAGTACTTC	CASSYMNEQYF
TRBV11-2	TRBJ1-3	NA	many	TGTGCCAGCAGCTTGAGTGGCTCTGGAAACACCATATATTTT	CASSLSGSGNTIYF
TRBV28	TRBJ1-2	NA	NA	TGTGCCAGCAGTCACCGGGACACCCCGTCTCGACCCTTC	CASSHRDTPSRPF
TRBV5-1	TRBJ2-1	TRBD2	NA	TGCGCCAGCAGCTTCTCTAGCGGGATGTACAATGAGCAGTTCTTC	CASSFSSGMYNEQFF
TRBV5-1	TRBJ2-5	TRBD2	NA	TGCGCCAGCAGCTTGGTGGCTAGCGGGAGCCCCCAAGAGACCCAGTACTTC	CASSLVASGSPQETQYF
TRBV28	TRBJ2-3	TRBD2	few	TGTGCCAGCAGGGTAGCGGGAAGACTCACAGATACGCAGTATTTT	CASRVAGRLTDTQYF
TRBV19	TRBJ1-5	NA	NA	TGTGCCAGTAGTATATGGGGTACTAGCAATCAGCCCCAGCATTTT	CASSIWGTSNQPQHF
TRBV5-1	TRBJ1-2	NA	NA	TGCGCCAGCAGCTCGTTAGGGGCAGGAGTTGGCTACACCTTC	CASSSLGAGVGYTF
TRBV11-2	TRBJ1-2	TRBD1	NA	TGTGCCAGCAGCTTAGATGTGGCAGGGGGGTTTAATGGCTACACCTTC	CASSLDVAGGFNGYTF
TRBV4-1	TRBJ2-5	TRBD2	NA	TGCGCCAGCAGCCAAGAATGGTCGGGAGGCGAGACCCAGTACTTC	CASSQEWSGGETQYF
TRBV29-1	TRBJ1-2	NA	few	TGCAGCGTTGATTTGGACCCCCATCGGGCTTATGGCTACACCTTC	CSVDLDPHRAYGYTF
TRBV5-6	TRBJ1-5	NA	NA	TGTGCCAGCAGCTTCGGGGCCCAGCCCCAGCATTTT	CASSFGAQPQHF
TRBV2	TRBJ2-7	NA	many	TGTGCCAGCACTAAGCGGGACACTCAAGGGGAGCAGTACTTC	CASTKRDTQGEQYF
TRBV12-1	TRBJ2-3	NA	NA	TGTGCCAGCAGCCTCCCCTCTGGCGGTTGCACAGATACGCAGTATTTT	CASSLPSGGCTDTQYF
TRBV25-1	TRBJ2-7	NA	NA	TGTGCCAGCAGTGAAGGAGCGACAGGCTACGAGCAGTACTTC	CASSEGATGYEQYF
TRBV19	TRBJ2-7	NA	few	TGTGCCAGTAGTATGAAGGGAGAATCCTACGAGCAGTACTTC	CASSMKGESYEQYF
TRBV25-1	TRBJ1-5	NA	NA	TGTGCCAGCAGTGAGAAGGTAGGAGACACTAGCAATCAGCCCCAGCATTTT	CASSEKVGDTSNQPQHF
TRBV28	TRBJ1-5	NA	NA	TGTGCCAGCAGTCCCACCTCACAGGGTTACGGCAATCAGCCCCAGCATTTT	CASSPTSQGYGNQPQHF
TRBV15	TRBJ1-5	TRBD1	NA	TGTGCCACCAGTACGACAGGGTTAGGCAATCAGCCCCAGCATTTT	CATSTTGLGNQPQHF
TRBV11-3	TRBJ2-1	NA	NA	TGTGCCAGCAGCTTGAACGCTTACAATGAGCAGTTCTTC	CASSLNAYNEQFF
TRBV19	TRBJ1-5	NA	NA	TGTGCCAGTAGTATAGGGGAATACAATCAGCCCCAGCATTTT	CASSIGEYNQPQHF
TRBV5-1	TRBJ2-1	NA	NA	TGCGCCAGCAGCCCGGGACTCCACAATGAGCAGTTCTTC	CASSPGLHNEQFF
TRBV14	TRBJ2-5	TRBD2	NA	TGTGCCAGCAGCCAAGATAATTTTGAGATAGCGGGAGGAGGAGAGACCCAGTACTTC	CASSQDNFEIAGGGETQYF
TRBV5-1	TRBJ2-7	NA	NA	TGCGCCAGCAGCTTGGGACTAGAAGTCGAGCAGTACTTC	CASSLGLEVEQYF
TRBV7-9	TRBJ2-7	NA	few	TGTGCCAGCAGCGCAGCTGTAGCGGACTCCTACGAGCAGTACTTC	CASSAAVADSYEQYF
TRBV25-1	TRBJ2-2	NA	many	TGTGCCAGCAGTGAAGTAGGCACCGGGGAGCTGTTTTTT	CASSEVGTGELFF
TRBV11-2	TRBJ2-5	TRBD1	NA	TGTGCCAGCAGCATTGACAGGGCAGAGACCCAGTACTTC	CASSIDRAETQYF
TRBV28	TRBJ2-7	NA	NA	TGTGCCAGCATCCTAGGAGGTAGCTCCTACGAGCAGTACTTC	CASILGGSSYEQYF
TRBV6-1	TRBJ1-1	TRBD1	NA	TGTGCCAGCAGTGAATCAGTGACAGGGGGCGTAGCTTTCTTT	CASSESVTGGVAFF
TRBV20-1	TRBJ2-7	TRBD1	many	TGCAGTGCGACAGGGCCGGGCGAGCAGTACTTC	CSATGPGEQYF
TRBV4-2	TRBJ2-4	NA	NA	TGTGCCAGCAGCCAAGGGACAGCAAACATTCAGTACTTC	CASSQGTANIQYF
TRBV6-5	TRBJ1-2	NA	NA	TGTGCCAGCAGTTACGAGGAAAGCTATGGCTACACCTTC	CASSYEESYGYTF
TRBV2	TRBJ2-1	TRBD2	NA	TGTGCCAGCAGCGGATCCAGCGGGAGGGCGTACAATGAGCAGTTCTTC	CASSGSSGRAYNEQFF
TRBV7-9	TRBJ1-1	NA	NA	TGTGCCAGCAGCTTAGGTGGTGGTAGGACTGAAGCTTTCTTT	CASSLGGGRTEAFF
TRBV20-1	TRBJ2-7	NA	NA	TGCAGTGCTAAGCACCCCTACGAGCAGTACTTC	CSAKHPYEQYF
TRBV30	TRBJ2-7	NA	NA	TGTGCCTGGAGTCTGGGAAGCTCCTACGAGCAGTACTTC	CAWSLGSSYEQYF
TRBV19	TRBJ2-2	NA	few	TGTGCCAGTAGTGAGGACAGTACCGGGGAGCTGTTTTTT	CASSEDSTGELFF
TRBV7-9	TRBJ1-2	NA	NA	TGTGCCAGCCGCCGGGGGGCCTTCTATGGCTACACCTTC	CASRRGAFYGYTF
TRBV28	TRBJ2-1	TRBD2	NA	TGTGCCAGCAGGATACTAGCGGGACGGTACAATGAGCAGTTCTTC	CASRILAGRYNEQFF
TRBV7-9	TRBJ2-2	TRBD1	NA	TGTGCCAGCAGCGGGGGTAAACAGGGGACGGACGGGGAGCTGTTTTTT	CASSGGKQGTDGELFF
TRBV5-1	TRBJ2-1	NA	NA	TGCGCCAGCAGCTTGGATAGCGGCTCCTACAATGAGCAGTTCTTC	CASSLDSGSYNEQFF
TRBV9	TRBJ2-3	NA	NA	TGTGCCAGCAGCGCCGATCCCCGGGACGAAAGCACAGATACGCAGTATTTT	CASSADPRDESTDTQYF